This section outlines one T cell receptor beta chain sequence together with its context. Its antigen is still unknown. The germline gives CDR1 SGHDT, CDR2 YYEEEE. The CDR3 runs to 15 residues. This sample was included in a study of monozygotic twins with inflammatory bowel disease. Overall study results and limits: None of the different T cell subtypes could be distinguished from one another.

With the 5' RACE reads reprocessed, TCRdb shows one record per CDR3 protein and no DNA. This repertoire includes 420,000 or so distinct CDR3 sequences. The TCR sequence derives from a human donor with ulcerative colitis or Crohn's disease, or a healthy co-twin of an affected twin (not recorded which). The sequenced sample was blood. The chain employs TRBV5-6 and TRBJ2-1; the TCRdb D gene call, TRBD1, has no DNA to confirm it. CDR3 protein: CASSLVDRGFHEQFF.